This entry lists 23 T cell receptor gamma chains sequenced from one sample in a study of Vδ1+ human thymocytes (dated by TCRdb to between 2018 and 2020). Their antigens remain unidentified. The research as a whole found: The thymic TRG and TRD repertoires appeared highly polyclonal, with Gaussian CDR3 length distributions, in contrast to the oligoclonal repertoires of peripheral blood.

Data came from an Illumina MiSeq. RNA extraction was carried out with the RNeasy mini kit, and reverse transcription was then done using Superscript III. Multiplex PCR was used to generate CDR3 amplicons, with pooled V-gene forward primers and a constant-region reverse primer carrying Illumina adaptor overhangs. TCRdb reran clone calling on the public reads with CATT; rows sharing one DNA sequence were then combined. The sample yields over 20,000 gamma-chain clones; approximately 13% were counted once. The top ten constitute 1.9% of the sample. The source material was Vdelta1+ gamma-delta thymocytes from the thymus. Explained via the paper, the cell subset or site label denotes: FACS-sorted CD3+ TCRalphabeta- TCRVdelta1+ TCRVdelta2- thymocytes. These receptors were taken from a child younger than two who had congenital heart surgery.

This clone was found a few times. Other DNA sequences in the sample encode the same CDR3. The chain carries TRGV9 and TRGJ1 or TRGJ2. The trim removed 0 bases at V and 7 bases at J, leaving 3 bases unmatched. The CDR3 extends over 12 amino acids. CDR1 is GITISATS, CDR2 ISYDGTV, per germline (reference sequence). The CDR3 loop reads CALWEVVYKKLF. In nucleotides, the CDR3 is TGTGCCTTGTGGGAGGTGGTCTATAAGAAACTCTTT.

Remarks on this clone: The sample holds other DNA sequences that translate to the same CDR3. The rearrangement uses TRGV2 and TRGJP2. V dropped 0 bases and J dropped 5; count of bases not matched to a gene: 9. The CDR3 has 16 residues. Germline V CDR1 and CDR2: EGSNGY, YDSYNSKV. The CDR3 loop reads CATWDGPGGSDWIKTF. DNA of the CDR3: TGTGCCACCTGGGACGGGCCGGGTGGAAGTGATTGGATCAAGACGTTT.

This clone was detected only a few times. The rearrangement uses TRGV3 and TRGJ1 or TRGJ2. With V trimmed by 5 bases and J by 7 bases, 2 bases remained unmatched. Germline V gene sequence: CDR1 VTNTFY, CDR2 YDVSTARD (reference sequence). The CDR3 covers 10 residues. The CDR3 bases are TGTGCCACCTGGGTGTATAAGAAACTCTTT. Its translation: CATWVYKKLF.

This chain joins TRGV4 and TRGJ1 or TRGJ2. The germline gives CDR1 EGSTGY, CDR2 YDSYTSSV. J was trimmed by 3 bases and V by 6 bases; bases with no gene match: 5. This CDR3 is 12 amino acids long. CDR3 nucleotide sequence: TGTGCCACCTGGAGCAGTTATTATAAGAAACTCTTT. Encoded protein: CATWSSYYKKLF.

By sample fraction, this clone is medium-sized. The same CDR3 can be traced to other DNA sequences in this sample. The rearrangement links TRGV8 to TRGJ1 or TRGJ2. Trimming removed 3 bases from V and 0 bases from J; junction bases left unmatched: 2. This CDR3 is 13 amino acids long. Germline lookup yields CDR1 VENAVY and CDR2 YDSYNSRV. The CDR3 sequence: CATWDPNYYKKLF. The CDR3 DNA sequence: TGTGCCACCTGGGATCCGAATTATTATAAGAAACTCTTT.

This clone came up a few times. The V call is TRGV9, the J call TRGJ1 or TRGJ2. Germline V gene data show CDR1 as GITISATS and CDR2 as ISYDGTV (reference sequence). CDR3 length equals 13 residues. The junction had 6 bases not matched to a gene; V was cut back by 2 bases and J by 5 bases. The CDR3 loop reads CALWEARDYKKLF. Here the CDR3 DNA reads TGTGCCTTGTGGGAGGCGAGGGATTATAAGAAACTCTTT.

Turning to this clone: The identical CDR3 is also encoded by other nucleotide sequences in the sample. V is TRGV8 and J is TRGJP1. The CDR3 runs 15 residues. The V segment lost 2 bases and the J segment 2 bases; nucleotides outside the gene matches: 5. Germline V gives CDR1 VENAVY, CDR2 YDSYNSRV. CDR3 protein: CATWDKGTTGWFKIF. CDR3 nucleotides: TGTGCCACCTGGGATAAGGGGACCACTGGTTGGTTCAAGATATTT.

In regard to this clone: A read error is the likely source, as a far larger clone sits one nucleotide away. Additional DNA sequences in this sample encode the identical CDR3. The chain is built from TRGV9 and TRGJP. Trimming at V came to 3 bases and at J to 3 bases, leaving 2 bases not matched to a gene. CDR1 GITISATS and CDR2 ISYDGTV come from the germline V gene (reference sequence). This CDR3 has 16 amino acids. CDR3: CALWELQELGKKIKVF. In DNA form, the CDR3 reads TGTGCCTTGTGGGAGTTGCAAGAGTTGGGCAAAAAAATCAAGGTATTT.

This rearrangement joins TRGV9 to TRGJ1 or TRGJ2. The CDR3 consists of 12 residues. The junction had 4 bases not matched to a gene; V was cut back by 3 bases and J by 5 bases. Germline V gene lookup returns CDR1 GITISATS and CDR2 ISYDGTV (reference sequence). CDR3 protein: CALWEPNYKKLF. CDR3 coding DNA: TGTGCCTTGTGGGAGCCTAATTATAAGAAACTCTTT.

A note on this clone: This sample includes further DNA sequences coding for the same CDR3. The V call is TRGV5, the J call TRGJ1 or TRGJ2. The CDR3 is made up of 13 amino acids. Germline values: CDR1 VINAFY, CDR2 YDVSNSKD. V gave up 1 base and J gave up 5 bases; unmatched junction bases: 5. CDR3 DNA: TGTGCCACCTGGGACAGCCCTAATTATAAGAAACTCTTT. Its protein product is CATWDSPNYKKLF.

This clone turned up a few times. The rearrangement links TRGV8 to TRGJP2. The J segment lost 6 bases and the V segment lost 5 bases, leaving 6 bases of the junction unmatched. The CDR3 consists of 13 residues. Germline V gene lookup returns CDR1 VENAVY and CDR2 YDSYNSRV. CDR3 sequence (DNA): TGTGCCACCTGGGGCGTCCGTGATTGGATCAAGACGTTT. Its translation: CATWGVRDWIKTF.

The chain uses TRGV5 and TRGJP2. CDR1 is VINAFY and CDR2 is YDVSNSKD in the germline V gene. The junction had 4 bases not matched to a gene; V was cut back by 5 bases and J by 1 base. The CDR3 spans 14 residues. The CDR3 bases are TGTGCCACCTGGGTCTGTAGTAGTGATTGGATCAAGACGTTT. Its protein product is CATWVCSSDWIKTF.

On this clone itself: One base separates it from a far larger clone, so it is likely a read error. The chain combines TRGV8 with TRGJ1 or TRGJ2. J gave up 7 bases and V 6 bases, and 0 bases lay outside the gene matches. Germline values: CDR1 VENAVY, CDR2 YDSYNSRV. This CDR3 region has 9 residues. The CDR3: CATWYKKLF. In nucleotides, the CDR3 is TGTGCCACCTGGTATAAGAAACTCTTT.

The J gene is TRGJP2, the V gene TRGV9. CDR1 is GITISATS, CDR2 ISYDGTV, per germline (reference sequence). After removal of 5 bases from V and 0 bases from J, the junction contained 3 bases not matched to a gene. The CDR3 is 14 amino acids. CDR3 bases: TGTGCCTTGTGGGCTTATAGTAGTGATTGGATCAAGACGTTT. Translation: CALWAYSSDWIKTF.

The chain employs TRGV8 and TRGJ1 or TRGJ2. The CDR3 spans 15 residues. The germline CDR1 and CDR2 sequences are VENAVY and YDSYNSRV. With V trimmed by 4 bases and J by 0 bases, 9 bases remained unmatched. The CDR3 region is CATWDQTPNYYKKLF. The CDR3 nucleotides read TGTGCCACCTGGGACCAGACCCCGAATTATTATAAGAAACTCTTT.

This clone was seen only a few times. The junction differs from germline at one of its ends, possibly a read error. The rearrangement links TRGV4 to TRGJ1 or TRGJ2. Germline CDR1 EGSTGY, CDR2 YDSYTSSV. The CDR3 spans 17 residues. The CDR3 sequence: CATWNGPNPPNYYKKLF. CDR3 DNA sequence: TGTGCCACCTGGAATGGGCCTAACCCCCCGAATTATTATAAGAAACTCTTT.

For this clone: This CDR3 is also generated by other DNA sequences in the sample. This chain links TRGV3 with TRGJ1 or TRGJ2. V dropped 0 bases and J dropped 6; count of bases not matched to a gene: 5. Germline values: CDR1 VTNTFY, CDR2 YDVSTARD (reference sequence). The CDR3 extends over 13 amino acids. The CDR3 nucleotides read TGTGCCACCTGGGACAGGCTTGGTTATAAGAAACTCTTT. It codes for CATWDRLGYKKLF.

This sequence joins TRGV4 and TRGJP2. This CDR3 region has 17 residues. With V trimmed by 0 bases and J by 0 bases, 7 bases remained unmatched. Germline assignment: CDR1 EGSTGY and CDR2 YDSYTSSV. The CDR3: CATWDGQRNSSDWIKTF. The CDR3 nucleotides read TGTGCCACCTGGGATGGGCAAAGAAATAGTAGTGATTGGATCAAGACGTTT.

The rearrangement links TRGV5 to TRGJP1. The germline V gene has CDR1 VINAFY and CDR2 YDVSNSKD. This CDR3 is built from 15 residues. V shed 0 bases and J 6 bases; nucleotides not matched to a gene: 7. The CDR3 coding sequence is TGTGCCACCTGGGACAGGCGTATAGCTGGTTGGTTCAAGATATTT. Translating gives CATWDRRIAGWFKIF.

With regard to this clone: Distinct nucleotide sequences in the sample also encode this CDR3. The genes are TRGV3 and TRGJ1 or TRGJ2. Trimming removed 0 bases from V and 7 bases from J; junction bases left unmatched: 6. This CDR3 is built from 13 residues. Germline values: CDR1 VTNTFY, CDR2 YDVSTARD (reference sequence). Written as DNA, the CDR3 is TGTGCCACCTGGGACAGGCCACGGTATAAGAAACTCTTT. Protein: CATWDRPRYKKLF.

The sample holds a few counts of this clone. The chain is built from TRGV9 and TRGJ1 or TRGJ2. Germline V lookup: CDR1 GITISATS, CDR2 ISYDGTV (reference sequence). This CDR3 contains 17 residues. V was clipped by 1 base and J by 3 bases; unmatched bases: 15. CDR3 nucleotide sequence: TGTGCCTTGTGGGAGGTTCACCCTTTCTTAGGTTATTATAAGAAACTCTTT. This gives the protein CALWEVHPFLGYYKKLF.

V gene TRGV4 combines with J gene TRGJ1 or TRGJ2. CDR3 length equals 12 residues. Germline V gives CDR1 EGSTGY, CDR2 YDSYTSSV. V dropped 11 bases and J dropped 3; count of bases not matched to a gene: 10. CDR3 coding DNA: TGTGCCAATGCGGGAACTTATTATAAGAAACTCTTT. Its protein is CANAGTYYKKLF.

The chain joins TRGV9 to TRGJ1 or TRGJ2. Germline V gene lookup returns CDR1 GITISATS and CDR2 ISYDGTV (reference sequence). The CDR3 is 15 amino acids. V lost 3 bases, J lost 0 bases, and 8 bases stayed unmatched. CDR3 DNA sequence: TGTGCCTTGTGGGAGTACCAAACGAATTATTATAAGAAACTCTTT. Translated: CALWEYQTNYYKKLF.